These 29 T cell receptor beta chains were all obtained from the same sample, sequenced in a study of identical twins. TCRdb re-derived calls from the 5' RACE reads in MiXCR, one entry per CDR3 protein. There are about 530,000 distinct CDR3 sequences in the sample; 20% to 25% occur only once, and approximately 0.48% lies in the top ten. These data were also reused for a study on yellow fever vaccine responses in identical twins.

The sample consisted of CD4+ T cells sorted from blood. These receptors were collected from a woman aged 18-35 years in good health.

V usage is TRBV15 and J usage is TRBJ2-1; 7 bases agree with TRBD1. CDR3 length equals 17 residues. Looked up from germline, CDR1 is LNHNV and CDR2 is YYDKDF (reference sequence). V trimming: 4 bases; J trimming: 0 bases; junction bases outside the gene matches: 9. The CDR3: CATSTSLGDSSYNEQFF. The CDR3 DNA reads TGTGCCACCAGCACCTCCCTGGGGGACAGCTCCTACAATGAGCAGTTCTTC.

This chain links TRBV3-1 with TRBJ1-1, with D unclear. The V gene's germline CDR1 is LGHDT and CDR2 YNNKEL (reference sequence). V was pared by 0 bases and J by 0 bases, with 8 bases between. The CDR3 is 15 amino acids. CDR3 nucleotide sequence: TGTGCCAGCAGCCAAGAACCCAGCCTGAACACTGAAGCTTTCTTT. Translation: CASSQEPSLNTEAFF. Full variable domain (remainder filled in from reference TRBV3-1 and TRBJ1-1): DTAVSQTPKYLVTQMGNDKSIKCEQNLGHDTMYWYKQDSKKFLKIMFSYNNKELIINETVPNRFSPKSPDKAHLNLHINSLELGDSAVYFCASSQEPSLNTEAFFGQGTRLTVV.

The CDR3 nucleotides read TGCGCCAGCAGCTTGGCATCGGTTAATGAGCAGTTCTTC. This sequence encodes CASSLASVNEQFF. The chain carries TRBV5-1 and TRBJ2-1; D gene ambiguous. CDR1 and CDR2 (germline): SGHRS, YFSETQ. The CDR3 sequence is 13 residues long. The V end was cut by 0 bases, the J end by 7 bases, with 8 bases between.

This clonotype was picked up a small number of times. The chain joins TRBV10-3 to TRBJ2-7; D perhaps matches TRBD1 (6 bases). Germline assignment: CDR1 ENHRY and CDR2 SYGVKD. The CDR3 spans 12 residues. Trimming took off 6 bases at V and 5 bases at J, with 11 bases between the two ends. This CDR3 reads CAISVGADEQYF. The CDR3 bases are TGTGCCATCAGCGTGGGGGCCGACGAGCAGTACTTC.

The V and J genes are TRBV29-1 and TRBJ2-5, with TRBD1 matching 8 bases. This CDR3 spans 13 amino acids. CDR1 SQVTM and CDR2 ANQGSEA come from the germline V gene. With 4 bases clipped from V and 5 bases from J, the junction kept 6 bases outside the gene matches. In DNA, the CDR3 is TGCAGCGTTGCAGCCCAGGGGGCCGAGACCCAGTACTTC. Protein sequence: CSVAAQGAETQYF.

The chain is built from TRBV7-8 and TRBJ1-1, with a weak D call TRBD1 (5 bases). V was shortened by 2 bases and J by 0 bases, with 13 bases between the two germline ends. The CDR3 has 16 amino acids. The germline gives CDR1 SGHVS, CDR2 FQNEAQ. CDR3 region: CASSLLRQGMNTEAFF. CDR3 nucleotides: TGTGCCAGCAGCTTACTTCGGCAGGGTATGAACACTGAAGCTTTCTTT.

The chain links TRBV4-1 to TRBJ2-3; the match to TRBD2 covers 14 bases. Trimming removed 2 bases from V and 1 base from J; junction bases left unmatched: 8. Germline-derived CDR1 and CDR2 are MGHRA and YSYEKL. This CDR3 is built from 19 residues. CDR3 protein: CASSQLEGLAGVGTDTQYF. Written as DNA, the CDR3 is TGCGCCAGCAGCCAACTAGAGGGACTAGCGGGAGTGGGCACAGATACGCAGTATTTT.

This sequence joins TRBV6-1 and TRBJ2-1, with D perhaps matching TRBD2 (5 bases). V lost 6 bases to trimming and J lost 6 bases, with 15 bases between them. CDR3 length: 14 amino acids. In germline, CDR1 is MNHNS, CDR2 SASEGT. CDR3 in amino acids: CASSTSPTSNEQFF. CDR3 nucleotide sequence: TGTGCCAGCAGCACCTCGCCTACTAGCAATGAGCAGTTCTTC.

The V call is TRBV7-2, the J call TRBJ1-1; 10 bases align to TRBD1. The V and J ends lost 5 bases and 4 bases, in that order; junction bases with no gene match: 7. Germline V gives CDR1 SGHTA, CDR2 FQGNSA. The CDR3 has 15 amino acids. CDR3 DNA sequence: TGTGCCAGCAGCGCACGGACAGGGGGTAGCACTGAAGCTTTCTTT. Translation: CASSARTGGSTEAFF.

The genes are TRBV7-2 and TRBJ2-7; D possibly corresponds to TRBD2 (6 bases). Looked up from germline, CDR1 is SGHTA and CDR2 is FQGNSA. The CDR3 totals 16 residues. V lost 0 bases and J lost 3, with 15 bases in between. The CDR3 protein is CASSLALAGPIYEQYF. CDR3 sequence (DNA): TGTGCCAGCAGCTTAGCGCTGGCGGGACCGATCTACGAGCAGTACTTC.

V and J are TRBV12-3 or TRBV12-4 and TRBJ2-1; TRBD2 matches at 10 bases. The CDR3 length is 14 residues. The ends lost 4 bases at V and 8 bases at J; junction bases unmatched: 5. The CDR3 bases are TGTGCCAGCAGTTGGTCTAGCGGGAGTGATGAGCAGTTCTTC. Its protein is CASSWSSGSDEQFF.

CDR3 residues: CSARFPSGRYEQYF. Here the CDR3 DNA reads TGCAGTGCTAGATTTCCTAGCGGGAGGTACGAGCAGTACTTC. V usage is TRBV20-1 and J usage is TRBJ2-7, with 11 bases fitting TRBD2. The CDR3 extends over 14 amino acids. Germline CDR1 reads DFQATT; CDR2 reads SNEGSKA (reference sequence). The J segment lost 4 bases and the V segment lost 2 bases, leaving 4 bases of the junction unmatched.

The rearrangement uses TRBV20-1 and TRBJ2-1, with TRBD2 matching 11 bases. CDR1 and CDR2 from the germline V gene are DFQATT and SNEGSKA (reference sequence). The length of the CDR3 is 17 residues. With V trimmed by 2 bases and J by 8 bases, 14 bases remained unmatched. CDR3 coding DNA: TGCAGTGCTAGATTGTCCACCGGGACTAGCGGTTTCGATGAGCAGTTCTTC. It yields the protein CSARLSTGTSGFDEQFF.

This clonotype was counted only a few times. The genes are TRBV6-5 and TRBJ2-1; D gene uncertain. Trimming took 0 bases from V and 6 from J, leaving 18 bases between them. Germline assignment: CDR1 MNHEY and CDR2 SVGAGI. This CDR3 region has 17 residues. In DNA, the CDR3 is TGTGCCAGCAGTTACTCGGCAGTCGTGGACCCTAGCAATGAGCAGTTCTTC. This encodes CASSYSAVVDPSNEQFF.

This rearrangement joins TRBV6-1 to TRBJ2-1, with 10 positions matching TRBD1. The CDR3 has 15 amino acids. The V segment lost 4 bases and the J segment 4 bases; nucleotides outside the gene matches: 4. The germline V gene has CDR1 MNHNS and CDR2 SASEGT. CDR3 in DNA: TGTGCCAGCAGTGCGTGGACAGGGGGGTACAATGAGCAGTTCTTC. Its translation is CASSAWTGGYNEQFF.

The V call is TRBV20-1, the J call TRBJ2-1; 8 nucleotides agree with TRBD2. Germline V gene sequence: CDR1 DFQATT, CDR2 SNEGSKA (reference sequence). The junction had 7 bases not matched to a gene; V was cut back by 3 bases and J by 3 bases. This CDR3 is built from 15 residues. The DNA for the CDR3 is TGCAGTGCTAGGGGCGGGAGGCGAGTCTACAATGAGCAGTTCTTC. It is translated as CSARGGRRVYNEQFF.

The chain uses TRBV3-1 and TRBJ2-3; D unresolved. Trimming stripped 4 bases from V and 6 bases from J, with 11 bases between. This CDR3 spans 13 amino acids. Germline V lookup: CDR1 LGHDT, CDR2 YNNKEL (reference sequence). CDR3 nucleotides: TGTGCCAGCAGCCCCTCTGTGGAGGATACGCAGTATTTT. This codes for CASSPSVEDTQYF.

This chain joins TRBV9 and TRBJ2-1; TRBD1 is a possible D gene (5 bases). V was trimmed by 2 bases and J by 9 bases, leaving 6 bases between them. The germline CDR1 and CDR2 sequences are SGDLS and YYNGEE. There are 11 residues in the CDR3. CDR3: CASSVGPEQFF. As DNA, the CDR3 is TGTGCCAGCAGCGTGGGGCCTGAGCAGTTCTTC.

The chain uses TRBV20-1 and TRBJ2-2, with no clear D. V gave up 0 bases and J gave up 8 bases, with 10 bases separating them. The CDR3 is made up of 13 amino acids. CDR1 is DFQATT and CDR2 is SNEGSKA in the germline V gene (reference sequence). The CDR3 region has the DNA TGCAGTGCTAGAGATCGGCGCGCTGGGGAGCTGTTTTTT. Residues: CSARDRRAGELFF.

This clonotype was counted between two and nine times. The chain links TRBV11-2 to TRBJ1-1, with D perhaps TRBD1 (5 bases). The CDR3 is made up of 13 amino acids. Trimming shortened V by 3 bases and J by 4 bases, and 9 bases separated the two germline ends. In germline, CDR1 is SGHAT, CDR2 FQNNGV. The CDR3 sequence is CASSFPGGTEAFF. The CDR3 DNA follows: TGTGCCAGCAGCTTTCCGGGGGGCACTGAAGCTTTCTTT.

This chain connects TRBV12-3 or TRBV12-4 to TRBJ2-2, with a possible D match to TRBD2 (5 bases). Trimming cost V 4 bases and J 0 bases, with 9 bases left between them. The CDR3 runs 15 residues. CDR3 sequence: CASSSRGSNTGELFF. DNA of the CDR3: TGTGCCAGCAGTTCCCGGGGATCGAACACCGGGGAGCTGTTTTTT.

The CDR3 region has the DNA TGCGCCAGCAGCTTACTGACAGGGGGCATGAACACTGAAGCTTTCTTT. Translation: CASSLLTGGMNTEAFF. This chain links TRBV5-1 with TRBJ1-1; TRBD1 aligns across 10 bases. CDR1 SGHRS and CDR2 YFSETQ come from the germline V gene. The CDR3 loop spans 16 amino acids. V trimming: 2 bases; J trimming: 0 bases; junction bases outside the gene matches: 4. Looking up the rest from reference TRBV5-1 and TRBJ1-1 gives the full variable domain: KAGVTQTPRYLIKTRGQQVTLSCSPISGHRSVSWYQQTPGQGLQFLFEYFSETQRNKGNFPGRFSGRQFSNSRSEMNVSTLELGDSALYLCASSLLTGGMNTEAFFGQGTRLTVV.

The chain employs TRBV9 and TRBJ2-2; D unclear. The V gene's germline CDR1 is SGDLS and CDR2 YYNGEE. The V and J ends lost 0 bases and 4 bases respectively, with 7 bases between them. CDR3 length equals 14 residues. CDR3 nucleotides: TGTGCCAGCAGCGTAGGGTGGGCCACCGGGGAGCTGTTTTTT. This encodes CASSVGWATGELFF.

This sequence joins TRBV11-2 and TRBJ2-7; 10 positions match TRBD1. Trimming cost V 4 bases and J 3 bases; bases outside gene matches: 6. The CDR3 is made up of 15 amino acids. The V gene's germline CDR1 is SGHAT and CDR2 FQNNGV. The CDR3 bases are TGTGCCAGCAGCTCGGGGACAGGGGTCTTCTACGAGCAGTACTTC. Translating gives CASSSGTGVFYEQYF.

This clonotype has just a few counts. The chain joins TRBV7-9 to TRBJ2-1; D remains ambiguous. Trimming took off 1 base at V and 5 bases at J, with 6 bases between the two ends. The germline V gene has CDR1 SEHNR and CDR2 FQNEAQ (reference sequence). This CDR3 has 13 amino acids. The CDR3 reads CASSLVLDNEQFF. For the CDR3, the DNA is TGTGCCAGCAGCTTAGTATTGGACAATGAGCAGTTCTTC.

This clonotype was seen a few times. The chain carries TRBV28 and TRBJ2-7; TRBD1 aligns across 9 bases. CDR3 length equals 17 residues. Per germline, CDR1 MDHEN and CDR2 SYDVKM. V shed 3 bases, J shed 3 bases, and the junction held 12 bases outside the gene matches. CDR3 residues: CASSFRERGQGVYEQYV. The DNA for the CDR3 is TGTGCCAGCAGTTTTAGAGAAAGGGGACAGGGTGTCTACGAGCAGTACGTC.

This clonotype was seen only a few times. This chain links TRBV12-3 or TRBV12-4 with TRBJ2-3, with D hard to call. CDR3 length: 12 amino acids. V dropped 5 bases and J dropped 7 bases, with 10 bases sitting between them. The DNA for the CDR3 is TGTGCCAGCAGTCCCGTAGGTCATACGCAGTATTTT. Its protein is CASSPVGHTQYF.

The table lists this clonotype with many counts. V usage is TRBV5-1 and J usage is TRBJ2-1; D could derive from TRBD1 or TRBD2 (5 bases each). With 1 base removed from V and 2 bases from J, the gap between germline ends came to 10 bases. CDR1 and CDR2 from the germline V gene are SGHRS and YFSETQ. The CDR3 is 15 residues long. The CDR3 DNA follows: TGCGCCAGCAGCTTGTGGACGGGACCCTACAATGAGCAGTTCTTC. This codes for CASSLWTGPYNEQFF.

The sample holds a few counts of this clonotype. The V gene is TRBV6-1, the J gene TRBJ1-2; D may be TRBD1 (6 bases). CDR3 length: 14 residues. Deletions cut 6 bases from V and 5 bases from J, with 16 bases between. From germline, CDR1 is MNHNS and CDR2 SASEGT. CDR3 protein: CASRGAQGAYGYTF. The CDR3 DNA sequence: TGTGCCAGCAGGGGGGCACAGGGAGCGTATGGCTACACCTTC.